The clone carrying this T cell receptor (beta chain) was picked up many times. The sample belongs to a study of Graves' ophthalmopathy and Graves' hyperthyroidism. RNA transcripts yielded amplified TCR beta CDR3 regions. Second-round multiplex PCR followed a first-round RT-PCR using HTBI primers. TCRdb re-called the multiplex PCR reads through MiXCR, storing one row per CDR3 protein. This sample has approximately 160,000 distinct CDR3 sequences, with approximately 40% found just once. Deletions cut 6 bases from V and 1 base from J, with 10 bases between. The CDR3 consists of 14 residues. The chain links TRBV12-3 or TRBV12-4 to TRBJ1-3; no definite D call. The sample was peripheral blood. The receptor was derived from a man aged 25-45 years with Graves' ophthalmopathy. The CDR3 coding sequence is TGTGCCAGCAGCCGTCGCGATTCTGGAAACACCATATATTTT. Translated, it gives CASSRRDSGNTIYF.